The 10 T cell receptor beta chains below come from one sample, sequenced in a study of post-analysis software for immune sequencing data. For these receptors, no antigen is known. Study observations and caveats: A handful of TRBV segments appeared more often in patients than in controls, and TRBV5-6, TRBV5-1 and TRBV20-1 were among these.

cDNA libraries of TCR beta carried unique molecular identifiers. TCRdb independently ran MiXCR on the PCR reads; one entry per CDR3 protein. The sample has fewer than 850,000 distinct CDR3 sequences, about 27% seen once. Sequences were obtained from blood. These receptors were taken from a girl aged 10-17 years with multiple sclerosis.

The CDR3 DNA reads as TGTGCCACAAGACAGGGCAATTACAATGAGCAGTTCTTC. This sequence encodes CATRQGNYNEQFF. The chain joins TRBV10-3 to TRBJ2-1; TRBD1 agrees at 7 bases. The CDR3 loop spans 13 amino acids. Germline trimming cut 10 bases from V and 4 bases from J; bases unmatched to any gene: 7. Germline V lookup: CDR1 ENHRY, CDR2 SYGVKD.

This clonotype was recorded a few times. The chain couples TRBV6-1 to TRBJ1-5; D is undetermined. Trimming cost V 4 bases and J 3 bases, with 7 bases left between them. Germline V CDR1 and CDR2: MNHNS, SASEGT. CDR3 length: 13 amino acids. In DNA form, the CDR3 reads TGTGCCAGCAGTGGAACAGACAATCAGCCCCAGCATTTT. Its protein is CASSGTDNQPQHF.

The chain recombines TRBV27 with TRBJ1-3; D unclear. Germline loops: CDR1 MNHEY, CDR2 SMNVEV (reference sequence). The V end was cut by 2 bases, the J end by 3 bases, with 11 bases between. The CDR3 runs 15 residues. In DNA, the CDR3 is TGTGCCAGCAGTTTACAAGGCCACCTTGGAAACACCATATATTTT. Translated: CASSLQGHLGNTIYF.

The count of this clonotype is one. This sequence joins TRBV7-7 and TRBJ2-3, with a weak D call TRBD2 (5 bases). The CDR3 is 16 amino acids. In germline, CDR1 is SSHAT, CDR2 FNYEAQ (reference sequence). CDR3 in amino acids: CVSSLGLGASTDTQYF. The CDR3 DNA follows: TGTGTTAGCAGCTTAGGACTGGGAGCTAGCACAGATACGCAGTATTTT.

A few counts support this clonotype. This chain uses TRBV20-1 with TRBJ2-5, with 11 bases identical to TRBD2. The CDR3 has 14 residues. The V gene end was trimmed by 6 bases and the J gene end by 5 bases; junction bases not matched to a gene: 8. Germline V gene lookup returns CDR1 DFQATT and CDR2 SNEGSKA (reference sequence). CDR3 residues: CSATGTSGGETQYF. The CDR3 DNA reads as TGCAGTGCAACCGGGACTAGCGGAGGGGAGACCCAGTACTTC.

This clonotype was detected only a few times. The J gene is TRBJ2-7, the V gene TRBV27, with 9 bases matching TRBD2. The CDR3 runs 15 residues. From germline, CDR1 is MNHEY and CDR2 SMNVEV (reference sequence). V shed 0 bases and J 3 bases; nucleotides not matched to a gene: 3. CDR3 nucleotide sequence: TGTGCCAGCAGTTTATCTAGCGGGAGCATCTACGAGCAGTACTTC. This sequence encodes CASSLSSGSIYEQYF.

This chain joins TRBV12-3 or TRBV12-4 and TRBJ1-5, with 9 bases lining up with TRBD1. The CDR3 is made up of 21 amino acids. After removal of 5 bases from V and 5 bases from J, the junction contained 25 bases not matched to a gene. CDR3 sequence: CASSGDRVLTVYLQSYQPQHF. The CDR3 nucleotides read TGTGCCAGCAGTGGGGACAGGGTCCTAACCGTTTACCTCCAATCTTATCAGCCCCAGCATTTT.

The chain's CDR3 is CATSRDIRTGGGETQYF. The CDR3 DNA follows: TGTGCCACCAGCAGAGATATTAGGACAGGAGGGGGGGAGACCCAGTACTTC. This rearrangement joins TRBV15 to TRBJ2-5, with D possibly TRBD1 on 7 matching bases. V lost 0 bases, J lost 5 bases, and 19 bases lay in between. Germline CDR1 reads LNHNV; CDR2 reads YYDKDF (reference sequence). This CDR3 is 17 amino acids long.

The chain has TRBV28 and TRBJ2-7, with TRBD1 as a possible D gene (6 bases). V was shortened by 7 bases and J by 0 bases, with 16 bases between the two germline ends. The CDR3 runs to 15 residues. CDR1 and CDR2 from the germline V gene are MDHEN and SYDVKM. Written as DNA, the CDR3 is TGTGCCAGCAAGGCGGGCAGGGGAAGCTCCTACGAGCAGTACTTC. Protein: CASKAGRGSSYEQYF.

In DNA form, the CDR3 reads TGTGCCACCAGCAGTCCCCTGGAGGCTAGCGTGCAGTTCTTC. Translation gives CATSSPLEASVQFF. The chain has TRBV15 and TRBJ2-1; TRBD2 is a possible D gene (6 bases). Per the germline V gene, CDR1 is LNHNV and CDR2 is YYDKDF (reference sequence). This CDR3 comprises 14 residues. Trimming removed 3 bases from V and 12 bases from J, with 18 bases in between.